This entry lists 21 T cell receptor beta chains sequenced from one sample in a study of neurological immune-mediated disorders. One entry per CDR3 protein, called by TCRdb with MiXCR from the 5' RACE reads. The sample yields 55,000 to 65,000 distinct CDR3 sequences, about an eighth seen once. The sample was PBMCs. These TCRs come from an older woman with HTLV-1-associated myelopathy (HAM/TSP).

The rearrangement links TRBV5-1 to TRBJ2-7, with 8 nucleotides matching TRBD2. The germline V gene encodes CDR1 SGHRS and CDR2 YFSETQ. The CDR3 is 14 amino acids. With 4 bases clipped from V and 7 bases from J, the junction kept 10 bases outside the gene matches. The CDR3 sequence: CASSGVAGCLEQYF. In nucleotides, the CDR3 is TGCGCCAGCAGCGGTGTAGCGGGATGTCTTGAGCAGTACTTC.

Within the sample, this clonotype is medium-sized. This sequence joins TRBV7-9 and TRBJ1-4, with TRBD1 as a possible D gene (5 bases). Trimming stripped 5 bases from V and 7 bases from J, with 17 bases between. The CDR3 covers 15 residues. Germline V lookup: CDR1 SEHNR, CDR2 FQNEAQ (reference sequence). CDR3 sequence (DNA): TGTGCCAGCAGCCCAGGGAGCTCTGGGGGTGAAAAACTGTTTTTT. It is translated as CASSPGSSGGEKLFF.

This clonotype was seen ten or more times. The chain recombines TRBV29-1 with TRBJ2-1; 10 nucleotides match TRBD1. This CDR3 is built from 14 residues. The V segment lost 6 bases and the J segment 7 bases; nucleotides outside the gene matches: 9. Germline CDR1 SQVTM, CDR2 ANQGSEA. CDR3 in amino acids: CSVTRGTGANEQFF. The DNA for the CDR3 is TGCAGCGTCACCCGCGGGACAGGGGCAAATGAGCAGTTCTTC.

This clonotype has at least ten counts. The chain carries TRBV5-1 and TRBJ2-2; 12 bases are shared with TRBD1. This CDR3 is 15 amino acids long. The V gene end was trimmed by 3 bases and the J gene end by 6 bases; junction bases not matched to a gene: 3. The V gene's germline CDR1 is SGHRS and CDR2 YFSETQ. The CDR3 spells CASSSGTGGPGELFF. The CDR3 DNA sequence: TGCGCCAGCAGCTCCGGGACAGGGGGCCCCGGGGAGCTGTTTTTT. Using reference TRBV5-1 and TRBJ2-2 for the parts outside the CDR3, the full variable domain is KAGVTQTPRYLIKTRGQQVTLSCSPISGHRSVSWYQQTPGQGLQFLFEYFSETQRNKGNFPGRFSGRQFSNSRSEMNVSTLELGDSALYLCASSSGTGGPGELFFGEGSRLTVL.

This clonotype was seen repeatedly, ten times or more. V is TRBV5-1 and J is TRBJ2-2; D tentatively reads TRBD1 or TRBD2 (6 bases each). This CDR3 is 16 amino acids long. V was pared by 4 bases and J by 5 bases, with 18 bases between. CDR1 SGHRS and CDR2 YFSETQ come from the germline V gene. Written as DNA, the CDR3 is TGCGCCAGCAGCCAAGACCACAGGGCGGGAACCGGGGAGCTGTTTTTT. It translates to CASSQDHRAGTGELFF.

This clonotype was recorded many times. This chain links TRBV20-1 with TRBJ2-2; 11 nucleotides agree with TRBD2. The CDR3 consists of 14 residues. Germline trimming cut 5 bases from V and 6 bases from J; bases unmatched to any gene: 5. Per germline, CDR1 DFQATT and CDR2 SNEGSKA (reference sequence). The CDR3 bases are TGCAGTGCTGCTCGTAGCGGGAGGGCCGGGGAGCTGTTTTTT. Translation: CSAARSGRAGELFF.

This clonotype was recorded at least ten times. The chain recombines TRBV6-2 or TRBV6-3 with TRBJ2-5, with TRBD2 identical over 11 bases. Germline values: CDR1 MNHEY, CDR2 SVGEGT. This CDR3 is 17 amino acids long. Losses at the gene ends were 5 bases for V and 3 bases for J; bases not matched to a gene: 11. Here the CDR3 DNA reads TGTGCCAGCAGTCGGATTCTAGCGGGAGGAGTGGAAGAGACCCAGTACTTC. Protein product: CASSRILAGGVEETQYF.

This clonotype was observed at least ten times. This chain joins TRBV7-6 and TRBJ1-3, with D tentatively TRBD1 (5 bases). Trimming stripped 5 bases from V and 4 bases from J, with 12 bases between. Germline loops: CDR1 SGHVS, CDR2 FNYEAQ. CDR3 length: 14 amino acids. The CDR3 here is CASSRDAGGNTIYF. CDR3 nucleotide sequence: TGTGCCAGCAGCCGGGACGCCGGCGGAAACACCATATATTTT.

In its sample, this clonotype was seen many times. The CDR3 DNA reads TGCGCCAGCAGCTTGATCCAGGGTGGCGGCTACACCTTC. It yields the protein CASSLIQGGGYTF. The rearrangement uses TRBV5-1 and TRBJ1-2; weak D call: TRBD1 (5 bases). Trimming cost V 1 base and J 8 bases, with 12 bases left between them. This CDR3 spans 13 amino acids. Per germline, CDR1 SGHRS and CDR2 YFSETQ.

This clonotype was found many times. V gene TRBV5-1 combines with J gene TRBJ2-5; 11 bases line up with TRBD2. CDR1 and CDR2 (germline): SGHRS, YFSETQ. The CDR3 consists of 17 residues. V was clipped by 4 bases and J by 2 bases; unmatched bases: 10. CDR3 in amino acids: CASSTSGTSGKQETQYF. The CDR3 DNA is TGCGCCAGCAGCACCTCCGGGACTAGCGGTAAACAAGAGACCCAGTACTTC.

The CDR3 nucleotides are TGTGCCAGCCAACCCCTAGCGGGGACCTACAATGAGCAGTTCTTC. Amino acid sequence: CASQPLAGTYNEQFF. The chain recombines TRBV3-1 with TRBJ2-1, with TRBD2 identical over 9 bases. The CDR3 is 15 residues long. The ends lost 8 bases at V and 2 bases at J; junction bases unmatched: 7. Germline values: CDR1 LGHDT, CDR2 YNNKEL (reference sequence).

There are many counts of this clonotype. The chain carries TRBV7-2 and TRBJ1-2, with 9 positions matching TRBD1. The CDR3 is 16 residues long. V was pared by 0 bases and J by 4 bases, with 6 bases of the junction left unmatched. Germline CDR1 and CDR2: SGHTA and FQGNSA. CDR3 loop: CASSLAGTGFAYGYTF. CDR3 DNA: TGTGCCAGCAGCTTAGCAGGGACAGGGTTCGCCTATGGCTACACCTTC.

This clonotype was found a few times. This rearrangement joins TRBV7-2 to TRBJ2-3; TRBD2 matches at 10 bases. This CDR3 has 18 residues. Looked up from germline, CDR1 is SGHTA and CDR2 is FQGNSA. The J segment lost 1 base and the V segment lost 7 bases, leaving 14 bases of the junction unmatched. The CDR3 region is CASTPGALAGKGTDTQYF. The CDR3, as DNA: TGTGCCAGCACACCAGGGGCACTAGCGGGAAAGGGCACAGATACGCAGTATTTT.

This clonotype was seen ten or more times. V gene TRBV5-1 combines with J gene TRBJ2-7; D is unclear. In germline, CDR1 is SGHRS, CDR2 YFSETQ. This CDR3 region has 14 residues. V was cut by 3 bases and J by 0 bases, with 10 bases left in between. The CDR3 nucleotides are TGCGCCAGCAGCTCCGACGCGAGCTCCTACGAGCAGTACTTC. Translated: CASSSDASSYEQYF.

This clonotype was picked up many times. V and J are TRBV14 and TRBJ1-2, with TRBD1 matching over 7 bases. The trim removed 4 bases at V and 8 bases at J, leaving 13 bases unmatched. The CDR3 loop spans 15 amino acids. Per the germline V gene, CDR1 is SGHDN and CDR2 is FVKESK. In nucleotides, the CDR3 is TGTGCCAGCAGCCGCCGTTACAGGGGAGTGGAAGGCTACACCTTC. Translating gives CASSRRYRGVEGYTF.

This clonotype was seen many times. This sequence joins TRBV14 and TRBJ1-1; a possible D gene is TRBD1 (5 bases). Trimming removed 0 bases from V and 10 bases from J, with 12 bases in between. This CDR3 is built from 13 residues. Per the germline V gene, CDR1 is SGHDN and CDR2 is FVKESK. The chain's CDR3 is CASSQDWDLAAFF. CDR3 DNA: TGTGCCAGCAGCCAAGATTGGGACTTAGCAGCTTTCTTT.

This clonotype occurred many times. The V gene is TRBV4-1, the J gene TRBJ2-1; possibly TRBD1 for D (5 bases). Trimming left V 3 bases short and J 4 bases short, with 13 bases between. Looked up from germline, CDR1 is MGHRA and CDR2 is YSYEKL. The CDR3 extends over 15 amino acids. CDR3 nucleotides: TGCGCCAGCAGCCAGAGATCCCCAGGGTACAATGAGCAGTTCTTC. Translated, it gives CASSQRSPGYNEQFF.

This chain joins TRBV7-3 and TRBJ2-2; 10 nucleotides match TRBD2. Looked up from germline, CDR1 is SGHTA and CDR2 is FQGTGA. The CDR3 has 14 amino acids. The V and J ends lost 6 bases and 7 bases, in that order; junction bases with no gene match: 5. CDR3: CASRPGLADGELFF. The CDR3 DNA follows: TGTGCCAGCAGACCTGGACTAGCGGACGGGGAGCTGTTTTTT.

This clonotype was seen repeatedly, ten times or more. This chain uses TRBV7-2 with TRBJ2-7; maybe TRBD2 (7 bases). From germline, CDR1 is SGHTA and CDR2 FQGNSA. The CDR3 extends over 13 amino acids. V shed 5 bases and J shed 6 bases, with 14 bases lying between them. This CDR3 reads CASSEGGQSEQYF. For the CDR3, the DNA is TGTGCCAGCAGCGAGGGGGGGCAGAGCGAGCAGTACTTC.

This clonotype appeared many times. The chain employs TRBV12-3 or TRBV12-4 and TRBJ2-1, with D possibly matching TRBD2 (6 bases). The CDR3 has 15 amino acids. V lost 6 bases, J lost 4 bases, and 16 bases lay in between. The CDR3: CASSPLASSYNEQFF. CDR3 coding DNA: TGTGCCAGCAGCCCTCTAGCGTCCTCTTACAATGAGCAGTTCTTC.

This clonotype showed up many times. This chain uses TRBV7-2 with TRBJ2-2; 8 bases are shared with TRBD2. V dropped 1 base and J dropped 6; count of bases not matched to a gene: 4. In germline, CDR1 is SGHTA, CDR2 FQGNSA. The CDR3 consists of 15 residues. The CDR3 DNA is TGTGCCAGCAGCTTAGAAGCGGGAGTCCCCGGGGAGCTGTTTTTT. Its protein is CASSLEAGVPGELFF.